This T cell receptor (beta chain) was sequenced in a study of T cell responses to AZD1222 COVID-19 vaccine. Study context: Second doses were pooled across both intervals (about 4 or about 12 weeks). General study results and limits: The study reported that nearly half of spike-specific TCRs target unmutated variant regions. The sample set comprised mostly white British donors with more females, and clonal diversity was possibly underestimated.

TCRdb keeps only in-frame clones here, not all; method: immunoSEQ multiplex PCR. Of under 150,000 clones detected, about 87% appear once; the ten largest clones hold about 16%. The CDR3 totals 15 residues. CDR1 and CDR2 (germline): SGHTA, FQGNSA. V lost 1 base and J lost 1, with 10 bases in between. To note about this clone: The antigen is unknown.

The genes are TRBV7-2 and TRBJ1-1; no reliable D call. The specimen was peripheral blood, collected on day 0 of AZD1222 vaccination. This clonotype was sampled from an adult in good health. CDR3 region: CASSLVGSSNTEAFF. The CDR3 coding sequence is TGTGCCAGCAGCTTAGTGGGCAGTTCGAACACTGAAGCTTTCTTT.